Sequencing of this TCR beta chain was carried out in a study of T cells after yellow fever vaccination. Researchers made TCR cDNA using 5'RACE template switching, and this step added a universal primer site and UMIs. TCRdb reprocessed the 5' RACE reads via MiXCR and lists one record per CDR3 protein. Among 170,000 or so distinct CDR3 sequences listed, 6.2% were seen once. The V gene's germline CDR1 is SQVTM and CDR2 ANQGSEA. The junction had 5 bases not matched to a gene; V was cut back by 7 bases and J by 8 bases. The length of the CDR3 is 12 residues. This clonotype has at least ten counts. The TCR was taken from a man aged 18 to 30 who received the YFV17D yellow fever vaccine. The gene calls are TRBV29-1 and TRBJ1-2, with 12 bases matching TRBD1. The sample consisted of CD4+ T cells sorted from PBMCs, taken on the day of the first yellow fever vaccination. In DNA form, the CDR3 reads TGCAGCGCGGGACAGGGGGCGCGAGGCTACACCTTC. The encoded protein is CSAGQGARGYTF.